These 2 T cell receptor beta chains share one sample of origin, sequenced in a study of blood T cells in healthy people across ages. Primed by a sample-barcoded 5' primer and a J-beta primer mix, a second PCR proceeded for roughly 6 to 12 cycles. TCRdb redid the calling of the 5' RACE reads with MiXCR, one entry per CDR3 protein. The sample carries about 1.8 million distinct CDR3 sequences, less than 50% recorded once. Source material: blood. The receptor set was obtained from a woman in her thirties or forties in good health.

This clonotype was recorded a few times. The chain links TRBV27 to TRBJ2-7, with TRBD1 matching 7 bases. With the DNA end fitting TRBJ2-5 better, the J assignment may be wrong. CDR3 length: 16 residues. Germline CDR1 is MNHEY and CDR2 is SMNVEV (reference sequence). CDR3 protein: CASSSHRGSIKETQYF. The CDR3 DNA is TGTGCCAGCAGTTCACACAGGGGTTCGATAAAAGAGACCCAGTACTTC.

The chain carries TRBV4-1 and TRBJ2-3; maybe TRBD1 (6 bases). V was shortened by 1 base and J by 2 bases, with 13 bases between the two germline ends. The CDR3 length is 16 residues. Germline CDR1 reads MGHRA; CDR2 reads YSYEKL. CDR3 region: CASSQVFEGVTDTQYF. The CDR3 nucleotides read TGCGCCAGCAGCCAAGTTTTCGAGGGGGTCACAGATACGCAGTATTTT.